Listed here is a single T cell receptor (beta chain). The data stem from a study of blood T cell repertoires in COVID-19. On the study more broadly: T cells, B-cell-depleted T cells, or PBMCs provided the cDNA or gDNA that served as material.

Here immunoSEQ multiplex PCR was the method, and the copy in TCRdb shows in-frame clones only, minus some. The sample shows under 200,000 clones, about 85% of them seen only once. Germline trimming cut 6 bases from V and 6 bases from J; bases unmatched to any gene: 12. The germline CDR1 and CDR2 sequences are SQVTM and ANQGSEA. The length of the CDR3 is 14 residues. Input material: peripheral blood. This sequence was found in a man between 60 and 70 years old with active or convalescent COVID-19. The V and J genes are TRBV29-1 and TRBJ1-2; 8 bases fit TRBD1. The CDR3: CSVSHRGSNHGYTF. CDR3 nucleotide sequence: TGCAGCGTGAGTCACAGGGGGAGTAATCATGGCTACACCTTC.